One and the same sample provided the 28 T cell receptor beta chains below, sequenced in a study of T cells in Graves' hyperthyroidism and ophthalmopathy. RNA transcripts yielded amplified TCR beta CDR3 regions. An initial round of RT-PCR targeting the TCR CDR3 relied on the HTBI primer set. MiXCR was run by TCRdb on the multiplex PCR reads, yielding one entry per CDR3 protein. Seen here are a few hundred thousand distinct CDR3 sequences, 15% to 20% observed once, and the top ten hold about 29%. The sequenced sample was blood. Source of these receptors: a woman aged 25-40 years with Graves' ophthalmopathy.

The rearrangement uses TRBV7-6 and TRBJ2-1; D is ambiguous. The CDR3 has 16 residues. CDR1 SGHVS and CDR2 FNYEAQ come from the germline V gene. Trimming pared 3 bases from V and 0 bases from J, leaving 12 bases between. The CDR3 coding sequence is TGTGCCAGCAGCTTGGGCACTCAGAGCTCCTACAATGAGCAGTTCTTC. Its protein is CASSLGTQSSYNEQFF.

Comments on this clonotype: An end of the junction does not agree with germline; a read error may underlie this. The chain recombines TRBV20-1 with TRBJ2-7; D not certain. Germline CDR1 is DFQATT and CDR2 is SNEGSKA (reference sequence). The CDR3 contains 13 residues. The CDR3 DNA reads TGCAGTGCTGATATTCTATCCACCTATGAGCAGTACTTC. Encoded protein: CSADILSTYEQYF.

This clonotype occurred many times. This chain joins TRBV5-1 and TRBJ2-3; possible D gene TRBD1, 5 bases. Trimming shortened V by 0 bases and J by 3 bases, and 11 bases separated the two germline ends. Germline V gene sequence: CDR1 SGHRS, CDR2 YFSETQ. The CDR3 loop spans 15 amino acids. CDR3 DNA sequence: TGCGCCAGCAGCTTGGAAAGGGGTCGAACAGATACGCAGTATTTT. Translating it yields CASSLERGRTDTQYF.

Comment on this clonotype: A much larger clone differs from this one at a single base, so this may be a read error. J is TRBJ2-1 and V is TRBV6-1; D is unresolved. This CDR3 contains 15 residues. Germline assignment: CDR1 MNHNS and CDR2 SASEGT. The CDR3, as DNA: TGTGCCAGCAGTGAAGTCCTAGAATTGTACAGTGAGCAGTTCTTC. Its translation: CASSEVLELYSEQFF.

This clonotype has ten or more counts. The chain carries TRBV7-2 and TRBJ2-7, with 12 bases matching TRBD2. V lost 5 bases, J lost 5 bases, and 10 bases stayed unmatched. The CDR3 consists of 16 residues. Germline V gives CDR1 SGHTA, CDR2 FQGNSA. CDR3 region: CASSRTSGRSSHEQYF. The CDR3 DNA reads as TGTGCCAGCAGCCGAACTAGCGGGAGGAGTAGCCACGAGCAGTACTTC.

Details on this clonotype: The junction differs from germline at one of its ends, possibly a read error. The chain employs TRBV12-3 or TRBV12-4 and TRBJ2-7; tentatively, D is TRBD2 (5 bases). The length of the CDR3 is 15 residues. Written as DNA, the CDR3 is TGTGCCAGCAGTTCCCATGGAGGAATAAAGGACGAGCAGCACTTC. Amino acids: CASSSHGGIKDEQHF.

The rearrangement uses TRBV29-1 and TRBJ2-2; the D is unclear. The germline V and J ends were trimmed by 6 bases and 5 bases, with 10 bases remaining between them. Germline values: CDR1 SQVTM, CDR2 ANQGSEA. This CDR3 has 12 residues. This CDR3 is CSVDLSTGELFF. The CDR3 bases are TGCAGCGTGGACCTTAGTACCGGGGAGCTGTTTTTT.

This clonotype occurred a few times. The rearrangement links TRBV7-3 to TRBJ1-1; no definite D call. This CDR3 comprises 13 residues. V dropped 6 bases and J dropped 3 bases, with 11 bases sitting between them. Germline V gives CDR1 SGHTA, CDR2 FQGTGA. As DNA, the CDR3 is TGTGCCAGCAGTCGTAGGGCAGACACTGAAGCTTTCTTT. Amino acids: CASSRRADTEAFF.

This clonotype was detected ten times or more. The chain couples TRBV7-2 to TRBJ2-3, with 9 bases aligning to TRBD2. V was pared by 3 bases and J by 5 bases, with 12 bases of the junction left unmatched. The germline CDR1 and CDR2 sequences are SGHTA and FQGNSA. The CDR3 is 17 amino acids. Written as DNA, the CDR3 is TGTGCCAGCAGCTTGGGTCTAGCGGGGAGTGGAGGAGATACGCAGTATTTT. It translates to CASSLGLAGSGGDTQYF.

As DNA, the CDR3 is TGTGCCAGCACAGCGCCACAGGGCTCCTACGAGCAGTACTTC. Its translation is CASTAPQGSYEQYF. The V call is TRBV7-9, the J call TRBJ2-7, with D maybe TRBD1 (6 bases). V was cut by 7 bases and J by 0 bases, with 13 bases left in between. Per germline, CDR1 SEHNR and CDR2 FQNEAQ (reference sequence). CDR3 length: 14 residues.

Ten or more counts support this clonotype. The chain employs TRBV7-9 and TRBJ2-5, with D unresolved. Germline CDR1 SEHNR, CDR2 FQNEAQ (reference sequence). This CDR3 is built from 12 residues. With 7 bases removed from V and 7 bases from J, the gap between germline ends came to 13 bases. The chain's CDR3 is CASTRTSGTQYF. The CDR3 DNA follows: TGTGCCAGCACGAGGACGAGTGGGACCCAGTACTTC.

Many counts were recorded for this clonotype. V is TRBV30 and J is TRBJ1-4, with a tentative D call TRBD1 (6 bases). The ends were cut back, 3 bases at V and 8 bases at J, with 13 bases in the middle. The CDR3 runs to 13 residues. Germline-derived CDR1 and CDR2 are GTSNPN and SVGIG (reference sequence). CDR3 amino acids: CAWSQGLWEKLFF. In DNA form, the CDR3 reads TGTGCCTGGAGCCAGGGGCTCTGGGAAAAACTGTTTTTT.

In this sample, this clonotype turned up many times. This chain joins TRBV18 and TRBJ1-1, with D perhaps TRBD1 (6 bases). Between the trimmed V and J ends, which lost 2 bases and 10 bases, there was a span of 11 bases. Germline V gene sequence: CDR1 KGHSH, CDR2 LQKENI. The CDR3 is 12 residues long. In DNA form, the CDR3 reads TGTGCCAGCTCACCAGGGGGCTTGGGAGCTTTCTTT. As protein: CASSPGGLGAFF.

Ten or more counts support this clonotype. The chain combines TRBV29-1 with TRBJ1-1, with 8 positions matching TRBD1. CDR3 length: 13 amino acids. Germline V gives CDR1 SQVTM, CDR2 ANQGSEA. With 6 bases clipped from V and 5 bases from J, the junction kept 8 bases outside the gene matches. The CDR3 DNA sequence: TGCAGCGTGACCCCAGGGGGCGGGACTGAAGCTTTCTTT. Residues: CSVTPGGGTEAFF.

This clonotype was found many times. This chain connects TRBV28 to TRBJ2-4; a possible D gene is TRBD1 (5 bases). Germline CDR1 MDHEN, CDR2 SYDVKM. The CDR3 covers 15 residues. V lost 3 bases and J 4 bases, leaving 13 bases between the germline ends. CDR3 nucleotide sequence: TGTGCCAGCAGTTTCTCAGGGTTCGGGAAAAACATTCAGTACTTC. Its protein is CASSFSGFGKNIQYF.

This clonotype came up many times. The V and J genes are TRBV2 and TRBJ1-2; D is unclear. The CDR3 covers 17 residues. V dropped 0 bases and J dropped 0 bases, with 14 bases sitting between them. Germline-derived CDR1 and CDR2 are SNHLY and FYNNEI. CDR3 in amino acids: CASSEAREGTTNYGYTF. For the CDR3, the DNA is TGTGCCAGCAGTGAAGCGCGGGAGGGTACAACTAACTATGGCTACACCTTC.

Many counts were recorded for this clonotype. The chain recombines TRBV20-1 with TRBJ2-7, with 14 bases identical to TRBD2. The germline V gene encodes CDR1 DFQATT and CDR2 SNEGSKA (reference sequence). CDR3 length equals 16 residues. Trimming took 1 base from V and 3 from J; bases not matched to a gene: 5. CDR3 DNA sequence: TGCAGTGCTAGAGCCGCGGGACTAGCGGGGGACTACGAGCAGTACTTC. It yields the protein CSARAAGLAGDYEQYF.

There are many counts of this clonotype. The CDR3 DNA reads as TGCAGTGCTCCAAACCATCTAGCGGGAGGGTCCTACAATGAGCAGTTCTTC. Protein sequence: CSAPNHLAGGSYNEQFF. The V call is TRBV20-1, the J call TRBJ2-1; TRBD2 agrees at 12 bases. Trimming cost V 5 bases and J 1 base; bases outside gene matches: 9. The CDR3 runs 17 residues. Germline V gene sequence: CDR1 DFQATT, CDR2 SNEGSKA (reference sequence).

The chain is built from TRBV5-1 and TRBJ2-7, with a weak D call TRBD1 (6 bases). V was pared by 5 bases and J by 3 bases, with 18 bases between. The CDR3 totals 15 residues. Germline V gene data show CDR1 as SGHRS and CDR2 as YFSETQ. The chain's CDR3 is CASRIVQGRVYEQYF. As DNA, the CDR3 is TGCGCCAGCAGGATCGTACAGGGTAGGGTCTACGAGCAGTACTTC.

This clonotype was seen more than once but under ten times. The chain uses TRBV20-1 and TRBJ1-2; D is undetermined. V was clipped by 5 bases and J by 4 bases, with 14 bases between them. The CDR3 is 13 residues long. Germline lookup yields CDR1 DFQATT and CDR2 SNEGSKA (reference sequence). The CDR3 loop reads CSAGSTEVYGYTF. The CDR3 coding sequence is TGCAGTGCTGGCTCTACGGAAGTCTATGGCTACACCTTC.

This clonotype has ten or more counts. The chain is built from TRBV2 and TRBJ1-1; D is unresolved. This CDR3 has 15 amino acids. Germline CDR1 SNHLY, CDR2 FYNNEI. V lost 4 bases and J lost 0, with 12 bases in between. Here the CDR3 reads CASSGETPMNTEAFF. The CDR3 region has the DNA TGTGCCAGCAGTGGAGAGACACCAATGAACACTGAAGCTTTCTTT.

The table lists this clonotype with a few counts. The chain recombines TRBV14 with TRBJ2-1; the match to TRBD2 covers 14 bases. Germline V lookup: CDR1 SGHDN, CDR2 FVKESK. The V gene end was trimmed by 3 bases and the J gene end by 6 bases; junction bases not matched to a gene: 7. The CDR3 is 17 residues long. The chain's CDR3 is CASSHPGTSGSTNEQFF. CDR3 in DNA: TGTGCCAGCAGCCATCCTGGGACTAGCGGGAGCACCAATGAGCAGTTCTTC.

The J gene is TRBJ1-4, the V gene TRBV20-1, with TRBD1 matching 8 bases. The CDR3 has 14 amino acids. Germline CDR1 reads DFQATT; CDR2 reads SNEGSKA (reference sequence). The ends lost 6 bases at V and 5 bases at J; junction bases unmatched: 8. The CDR3 region has the DNA TGCAGTGCCCTTCCAGGACAGGGAAATGAAAAACTGTTTTTT. Translated, it gives CSALPGQGNEKLFF.

In its sample, this clonotype was seen a few times. The V and J genes are TRBV19 and TRBJ2-7; weak D call: TRBD2 (5 bases). CDR3 size: 12 residues. The germline gives CDR1 LNHDA, CDR2 SQIVND (reference sequence). The ends were cut back, 10 bases at V and 3 bases at J, with 13 bases in the middle. CDR3 protein: CAIQREGYEQYF. CDR3 DNA: TGTGCCATCCAGAGAGAGGGCTACGAGCAGTACTTC.

This clonotype was found once. The J gene is TRBJ1-5, the V gene TRBV19, with D uncertain. Germline CDR1 and CDR2: LNHDA and SQIVND (reference sequence). Trimming removed 3 bases from V and 5 bases from J, with 17 bases in between. The CDR3 runs 16 residues. The CDR3 DNA is TGTGCCAGTAGTATTCGGGAAGGGCTTAGGGATCAGCCCCAGCATTTT. Its protein product is CASSIREGLRDQPQHF.

This clonotype has only a few counts. The CDR3 nucleotides read TGTGCCAGCAGAACCGGGCCTGGGGGCTATGGCTACACCTTC. It is translated as CASRTGPGGYGYTF. V and J are TRBV7-2 and TRBJ1-2; D possibly corresponds to TRBD1 (5 bases). This CDR3 contains 14 residues. Trimming pared 6 bases from V and 4 bases from J, leaving 15 bases between. Germline V gives CDR1 SGHTA, CDR2 FQGNSA.

The chain couples TRBV20-1 to TRBJ2-4; no firm D call. V was trimmed by 6 bases and J by 1 base, leaving 16 bases between them. The length of the CDR3 is 15 residues. CDR1 and CDR2 from the germline V gene are DFQATT and SNEGSKA (reference sequence). CDR3 region: CSAPGEVGAKNIQYF. CDR3 nucleotide sequence: TGCAGTGCCCCCGGTGAAGTCGGGGCCAAAAACATTCAGTACTTC.

This clonotype was observed at least ten times. This chain uses TRBV28 with TRBJ2-1; maybe TRBD2 (5 bases). Per germline, CDR1 MDHEN and CDR2 SYDVKM. V was cut by 7 bases and J by 7 bases, with 20 bases left in between. The CDR3 totals 15 residues. CDR3 in DNA: TGTGCCAGCACCTTCGGGGTGGTAGCCGCTAATGAGCAGTTCTTC. Protein: CASTFGVVAANEQFF.